The 20 T cell receptor beta chains below come from one sample, sequenced in a study of CD8+CD57+ T cells in acquired aplastic anemia. Regarding the study as a whole: Patients carried CD8+CD57+ cells that were less diverse than their total CD4+ and CD8+ pools.

CDR3 and TCR beta VDJ profiling relied on genomic DNA as the template. A single record per CDR3 protein comes from TCRdb applying MiXCR to the reads. The sample includes roughly 17,000 distinct CDR3 sequences, roughly two fifths of them seen just once. No antigen has been identified for these receptors. Patients sequenced had flow cytometry evidence of CD8+CD57+ cell expansion. Source material: CD8+CD57+ T cells sorted from PBMCs. Subset defined: bead-enriched CD8+CD57+ effector memory T cells from SAA patients. The receptors here all came from a human donor with aplastic anemia.

The chain combines TRBV12-3 or TRBV12-4 with TRBJ2-6, with D tentatively TRBD2 (5 bases). This CDR3 has 14 amino acids. Trimming removed 4 bases from V and 4 bases from J, with 8 bases in between. As DNA, the CDR3 is TGTGCCAGCAGTTACGGCGGGGGGGCCAACGTCCTGACTTTC. Its protein product is CASSYGGGANVLTF.

Of note for this clonotype: A read error may produce the germline difference seen at one junction end. Here the CDR3 reads CAGSLKRSSNEQFF. Written as DNA, the CDR3 is TGTGCCGGCAGCCTGAAAAGAAGCAGCAATGAGCAGTTCTTC. V gene TRBV7-3 combines with J gene TRBJ2-1; no definite D call. CDR1 SGHTA and CDR2 FQGTGA come from the germline V gene. CDR3 length: 14 amino acids.

Many counts were recorded for this clonotype. J is TRBJ2-3 and V is TRBV24-1; D is ambiguous. Trimming took off 3 bases at V and 1 base at J, with 13 bases between the two ends. This CDR3 comprises 16 residues. Germline V gene data show CDR1 as KGHDR and CDR2 as SFDVKD. CDR3 DNA sequence: TGTGCCACCAGTGATCTTCGGTTTGGGGGCACAGATACGCAGTATTTT. Translating gives CATSDLRFGGTDTQYF.

This clonotype was observed at least ten times. The chain couples TRBV5-1 to TRBJ2-1, with D possibly matching TRBD2 (6 bases). Germline V CDR1 and CDR2: SGHRS, YFSETQ. The CDR3 totals 13 residues. Trimming shortened V by 2 bases and J by 7 bases, and 10 bases separated the two germline ends. CDR3 nucleotides: TGCGCCAGCAGCTTCGTCCGGGGGAATGAGCAGTTCTTC. Protein product: CASSFVRGNEQFF. Full variable domain (missing parts from reference TRBV5-1 and TRBJ2-1): KAGVTQTPRYLIKTRGQQVTLSCSPISGHRSVSWYQQTPGQGLQFLFEYFSETQRNKGNFPGRFSGRQFSNSRSEMNVSTLELGDSALYLCASSFVRGNEQFFGPGTRLTVL.

This clonotype was observed a handful of times. V gene TRBV29-1 combines with J gene TRBJ2-3; unclear D gene. CDR1 and CDR2 (germline): SQVTM, ANQGSEA. Between the trimmed V and J ends, which lost 4 bases and 1 base, there was a span of 15 bases. The CDR3 sequence is 15 residues long. This CDR3 is CSVGMWGSGTDTQYF. The DNA of the CDR3 is TGCAGCGTTGGGATGTGGGGAAGCGGCACAGATACGCAGTATTTT.

In DNA form, the CDR3 reads TGCAGCAGTTTAGTGGTAGGCAATGAGCAGTTCTTC. Residues: CSSLVVGNEQFF. V usage is TRBV29-1 and J usage is TRBJ2-1; D ambiguous. Trimming pared 8 bases from V and 6 bases from J, leaving 14 bases between. Germline V gene lookup returns CDR1 SQVTM and CDR2 ANQGSEA. The CDR3 length is 12 residues.

A note on this clonotype: A junction end diverges from the germline sequence, so it may reflect a read error. This sequence joins TRBV15 and TRBJ1-6; TRBD1 matches 12 bases. This CDR3 region has 18 residues. Germline V lookup: CDR1 LNHNV, CDR2 YYDKDF (reference sequence). The CDR3 spells CATNRPFPGQGANSPLHF. The CDR3 DNA follows: TGTGCCACCAACAGACCATTTCCGGGACAGGGGGCCAATTCACCCCTCCACTTT.

V and J are TRBV20-1 and TRBJ1-3; D not resolved. The CDR3 contains 14 residues. V dropped 3 bases and J dropped 0 bases, with 9 bases sitting between them. The V gene's germline CDR1 is DFQATT and CDR2 SNEGSKA (reference sequence). This CDR3 is CSARSLLSGNTIYF. The CDR3 DNA reads TGCAGTGCTAGGAGTCTGCTCTCTGGAAACACCATATATTTT.

This clonotype was counted at least ten times. CDR3 loop: CSVPQGASTGELFF. CDR3 nucleotide sequence: TGCAGCGTTCCCCAGGGGGCGTCCACCGGGGAGCTGTTTTTT. The rearrangement uses TRBV29-1 and TRBJ2-2; 8 bases line up with TRBD1. The length of the CDR3 is 14 residues. The germline V gene encodes CDR1 SQVTM and CDR2 ANQGSEA. The ends lost 5 bases at V and 4 bases at J; junction bases unmatched: 6.

Ten or more counts support this clonotype. The chain uses TRBV24-1 and TRBJ2-1, with 9 positions matching TRBD2. The ends lost 4 bases at V and 8 bases at J; junction bases unmatched: 5. This CDR3 is 14 amino acids long. Germline assignment: CDR1 KGHDR and CDR2 SFDVKD. CDR3 residues: CATSELAGRDEQFF. CDR3 DNA: TGTGCCACCAGTGAGCTAGCGGGGAGAGATGAGCAGTTCTTC.

Many counts were recorded for this clonotype. The CDR3 DNA sequence: TGCGCCAGCAGATCGGGGTACAATGAGCAGTTCTTC. The encoded protein is CASRSGYNEQFF. The V and J genes are TRBV5-1 and TRBJ2-1, with D maybe TRBD2 (5 bases). This CDR3 comprises 12 residues. V lost 5 bases and J lost 4, with 7 bases in between. The germline V gene has CDR1 SGHRS and CDR2 YFSETQ.

This clonotype was counted once. Its ends do not fully match the called genes, so a read error is possible. The rearrangement links TRBV10-1 to TRBJ1-2; TRBD1 might be the D (6 bases). The CDR3 length is 11 residues. CDR1 and CDR2 (germline): WNHNN, SYGVQD (reference sequence). In DNA, the CDR3 is TGCGTCGGCAGAGGGGGTTCTCGCTGCATCTTC. This translates into CVGRGGSRCIF.

V usage is TRBV15 and J usage is TRBJ2-3; 7 bases fit TRBD1. Germline values: CDR1 LNHNV, CDR2 YYDKDF (reference sequence). This CDR3 contains 15 residues. The junction had 3 bases not matched to a gene; V was cut back by 1 base and J by 2 bases. The CDR3 reads CATSRGTGPTDTQYF. DNA of the CDR3: TGTGCCACCAGCAGAGGGACAGGCCCCACAGATACGCAGTATTTT.

The V and J genes are TRBV11-2 and TRBJ2-3; 11 positions agree with TRBD1. The ends lost 2 bases at V and 6 bases at J; junction bases unmatched: 4. The CDR3 runs 15 residues. The germline V gene has CDR1 SGHAT and CDR2 FQNNGV. CDR3: CASSLRGQGDDTQYF. In nucleotides, the CDR3 is TGTGCCAGCAGCTTAAGGGGACAGGGGGATGATACGCAGTATTTT.

This chain links TRBV24-1 with TRBJ2-1; D is possibly TRBD1 (6 bases). Germline V gives CDR1 KGHDR, CDR2 SFDVKD. The CDR3 has 17 amino acids. V lost 3 bases, J lost 0 bases, and 14 bases lay in between. This chain's CDR3 is CATSDQRQESSYNEQFF. CDR3 coding DNA: TGTGCCACCAGTGATCAGCGACAGGAGAGCTCCTACAATGAGCAGTTCTTC.

As for this clonotype: The conserved final phenylalanine or tryptophan is absent from the CDR3, which likely points to a read error. The chain is built from TRBV10-1 and TRBJ2-7; TRBD2 aligns across 10 bases. Losses at the gene ends were 4 bases for V and 5 bases for J; bases not matched to a gene: 2. The CDR3 totals 13 residues. Germline CDR1 is WNHNN and CDR2 is SYGVQD (reference sequence). CDR3 loop: CASSGLAGDEQYS. The CDR3 DNA follows: TGCGCCAGCAGTGGCCTAGCGGGAGACGAGCAGTACTCC.

This clonotype was seen a few times. The V and J genes are TRBV20-1 and TRBJ1-5; tentatively, D is TRBD1 (5 bases). The CDR3 covers 15 residues. Germline loops: CDR1 DFQATT, CDR2 SNEGSKA (reference sequence). V was trimmed by 6 bases and J by 0 bases, leaving 15 bases between them. The CDR3 DNA follows: TGCAGTGCAGTGCAGACAGCCTATAGCAATCAGCCCCAGCATTTT. As protein: CSAVQTAYSNQPQHF.

The J gene is TRBJ2-1, the V gene TRBV11-2; weak D call: TRBD2 (5 bases). This CDR3 spans 17 amino acids. The germline V gene encodes CDR1 SGHAT and CDR2 FQNNGV. V lost 5 bases, J lost 2 bases, and 19 bases lay in between. CDR3 loop: CASSTYRLRVAYNEQFF. CDR3 nucleotides: TGTGCCAGCAGCACTTACAGACTGAGGGTAGCCTACAATGAGCAGTTCTTC. Full variable domain (missing parts from reference TRBV11-2 and TRBJ2-1): EAGVAQSPRYKIIEKRQSVAFWCNPISGHATLYWYQQILGQGPKLLIQFQNNGVVDDSQLPKDRFSAERLKGVDSTLKIQPAKLEDSAVYLCASSTYRLRVAYNEQFFGPGTRLTVL.

This clonotype was seen a handful of times. The rearrangement links TRBV27 to TRBJ2-2; TRBD2 matches at 11 bases. The CDR3 length is 15 residues. Per germline, CDR1 MNHEY and CDR2 SMNVEV (reference sequence). Trimming cost V 3 bases and J 4 bases; bases outside gene matches: 1. The CDR3 bases are TGTGCCAGCAGTTTCCTAGCGGGGGGCACCGGGGAGCTGTTTTTT. Translating gives CASSFLAGGTGELFF.

The chain links TRBV20-1 to TRBJ1-2; perhaps TRBD1 as D (6 bases). The CDR3 is made up of 14 amino acids. Trimming stripped 3 bases from V and 8 bases from J, with 19 bases between. Germline V lookup: CDR1 DFQATT, CDR2 SNEGSKA (reference sequence). Here the CDR3 DNA reads TGCAGTGCTAGTAGGGGAGACAGGTCTCAAGGCTACACCTTC. This encodes CSASRGDRSQGYTF.